Listed below are T cell receptor beta chains from one sample, sequenced in a study of T cells in Graves' hyperthyroidism and ophthalmopathy. A single record per CDR3 protein comes from TCRdb applying MiXCR to the multiplex PCR reads. The table has some 600,000 distinct CDR3 sequences, 11% to 15% seen once. The sequenced sample consisted of blood. Source of these receptors: a woman aged 30 to 39 with Graves' hyperthyroidism that later progressed to Graves' ophthalmopathy. The CDR3 runs from the conserved cysteine through the conserved F or W. D genes are given only for firm matches. Only some rows state a clone size, as once, few, many or a class for expanded clones.

abundance	v_gene	j_gene	d_gene	CDR3aa	CDR3nt
.	TRBV7-9	TRBJ2-3	TRBD1	CAVRDRSTDTQYF	TGTGCTGTCAGGGACAGATCCACAGATACGCAGTATTTT
.	TRBV30	TRBJ2-3	.	CAWSVGGDDTQYF	TGTGCCTGGAGTGTAGGTGGGGACGATACGCAGTATTTT
many	TRBV11-2	TRBJ1-1	.	CASSLAMNTEAFF	TGTGCCAGCAGCTTAGCCATGAACACTGAAGCTTTCTTT
many	TRBV2	TRBJ1-5	TRBD1	CASSYSGTGGWQPQHF	TGTGCCAGCAGTTACTCCGGGACAGGGGGCTGGCAGCCCCAGCATTTT
few	TRBV30	TRBJ1-3	.	CAWTPGFSRRQENTIYF	TGTGCCTGGACTCCCGGCTTCTCGCGGAGGCAAGAAAACACCATATATTTT
once	TRBV27	TRBJ1-1	TRBD1	CASSRQGARGTEAFF	TGTGCCAGCAGTAGGCAGGGGGCGCGTGGCACTGAAGCTTTCTTT
many	TRBV27	TRBJ1-3	TRBD1	CASSPHRGSGNTIYF	TGTGCCAGCAGTCCCCACAGGGGATCCGGAAACACCATATATTTT
many	TRBV18	TRBJ1-1	.	CASSPQPGENTEAFF	TGTGCCAGCTCACCCCAGCCAGGGGAGAACACTGAAGCTTTCTTT
many	TRBV28	TRBJ1-6	.	CASSLEQGIFNSPLHF	TGTGCCAGCAGTCTAGAACAGGGAATTTTTAATTCACCCCTCCACTTT
many	TRBV7-8	TRBJ2-5	.	CASSPTEQGRYF	TGTGCCAGCAGCCCCACGGAGCAGGGACGGTACTTC
.	TRBV5-1	TRBJ1-3	.	CASSLEGTTGNTIYF	TGCGCCAGCAGCTTAGAGGGAACTACTGGAAACACCATATATTTT
many	TRBV11-3	TRBJ1-1	.	CASSLDRDLNTEAFF	TGTGCCAGCAGCTTAGACAGGGATCTGAACACTGAAGCTTTCTTT
many	TRBV11-1	TRBJ1-2	.	CASSLGTEVPYGYTF	TGTGCCAGCAGCTTGGGGACGGAGGTCCCCTATGGCTACACCTTC
many	TRBV5-6	TRBJ2-3	.	CASSAYWTSTDTQYF	TGTGCCAGCAGCGCGTACTGGACCTCCACAGATACGCAGTATTTT
many	TRBV9	TRBJ2-1	.	CASTPGSGWSSYNEQFF	TGTGCCAGCACTCCGGGGAGCGGGTGGAGCTCCTACAATGAGCAGTTCTTC
many	TRBV6-5	TRBJ1-4	.	CASSYRDGEKLFF	TGTGCCAGCAGTTACAGGGATGGTGAAAAACTGTTTTTT
many	TRBV5-5	TRBJ1-2	.	CASSLKGHLNYGYTF	TGTGCCAGCAGCTTGAAGGGGCACCTTAACTATGGCTACACCTTC
many	TRBV2	TRBJ1-1	.	CASLRESNTEAFF	TGTGCCAGCCTACGGGAGTCAAACACTGAAGCTTTCTTT
many	TRBV19	TRBJ2-1	TRBD2	CASSIAQPAGVYNEQFF	TGTGCCAGTAGTATAGCCCAGCCAGCGGGAGTTTATAATGAGCAGTTCTTC
many	TRBV27	TRBJ2-3	.	CASSFRGVSTDTQYF	TGTGCCAGCAGTTTCCGGGGAGTTAGCACAGATACGCAGTATTTT
many	TRBV7-9	TRBJ2-3	TRBD2	CASSPASGRDTQYF	TGTGCCAGCAGCCCAGCCAGCGGGAGAGATACGCAGTATTTT
many	TRBV24-1	TRBJ1-5	.	CATSDSGNSNQPQHF	TGTGCCACCAGTGATTCCGGGAACAGCAATCAGCCCCAGCATTTT
many	TRBV20-1	TRBJ1-4	.	CSASQATNEKLFF	TGCAGTGCTAGTCAGGCAACTAATGAAAAACTGTTTTTT
many	TRBV18	TRBJ2-7	TRBD2	CASSPGLAQYEQYF	TGTGCCAGCTCACCCGGACTAGCCCAGTACGAGCAGTACTTC
many	TRBV27	TRBJ1-1	.	CASSLSGAYRNTEAFF	TGTGCCAGCAGTTTATCTGGGGCGTATAGGAACACTGAAGCTTTCTTT
.	TRBV19	TRBJ2-1	TRBD2	CASSMSSGSREQFF	TGTGCCAGTAGTATGTCTAGCGGGAGTCGTGAGCAGTTCTTC
.	TRBV27	TRBJ2-3	.	CARSRTDTQYF	TGTGCCCGCAGTAGGACAGATACGCAGTATTTT
once	TRBV15	TRBJ2-3	.	CATSTPPGRPGTDTQYF	TGTGCCACCAGCACCCCCCCGGGACGTCCGGGCACAGATACGCAGTATTTT
.	TRBV24-1	TRBJ1-2	TRBD1	CATSDPWTGSGYTF	TGTGCCACCAGTGACCCCTGGACAGGATCGGGCTACACCTTC
many	TRBV20-1	TRBJ1-1	.	CSAAGGANTEAFF	TGCAGTGCTGCGGGGGGCGCAAACACTGAAGCTTTCTTT
.	TRBV6-1	TRBJ2-1	TRBD2	CASAGTSSYNEQFF	TGTGCCAGCGCCGGGACTAGCTCCTACAATGAGCAGTTCTTC
many	TRBV7-2	TRBJ2-7	.	CASSLTDGAYEQYF	TGTGCCAGCAGCTTAACCGACGGGGCCTACGAGCAGTACTTC
many	TRBV7-9	TRBJ1-4	.	CASIEPPNEKLFF	TGTGCCAGCATAGAGCCTCCTAATGAAAAACTGTTTTTT
many	TRBV5-6	TRBJ1-2	.	CASSLGPLFQGRGYTF	TGTGCCAGCAGCTTGGGTCCACTTTTCCAGGGCCGCGGCTACACCTTC
many	TRBV27	TRBJ2-5	.	CASSLTALLQETQYF	TGTGCCAGCAGTTTAACGGCCTTATTACAAGAGACCCAGTACTTC
many	TRBV7-9	TRBJ1-4	TRBD1	CASSARQGIATNEKLFF	TGTGCCAGCAGCGCCCGACAGGGGATTGCAACTAATGAAAAACTGTTTTTT
many	TRBV5-5	TRBJ1-1	.	CASSPHLGLRVLNTEAFF	TGTGCCAGCAGCCCGCATTTGGGCCTTCGGGTGCTGAACACTGAAGCTTTCTTT